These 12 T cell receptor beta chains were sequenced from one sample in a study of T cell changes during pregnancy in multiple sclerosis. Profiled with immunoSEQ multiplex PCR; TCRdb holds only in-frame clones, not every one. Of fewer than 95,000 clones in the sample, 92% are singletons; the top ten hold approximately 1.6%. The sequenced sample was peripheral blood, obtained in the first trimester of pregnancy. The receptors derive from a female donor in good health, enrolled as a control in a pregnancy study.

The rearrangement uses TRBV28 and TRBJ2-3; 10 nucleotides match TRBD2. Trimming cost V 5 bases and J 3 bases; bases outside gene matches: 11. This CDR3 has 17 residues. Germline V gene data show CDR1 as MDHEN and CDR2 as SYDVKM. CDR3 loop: CASSPAGLAGETDTQYF. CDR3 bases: TGTGCCAGCAGTCCAGCAGGGCTAGCGGGAGAAACAGATACGCAGTATTTT.

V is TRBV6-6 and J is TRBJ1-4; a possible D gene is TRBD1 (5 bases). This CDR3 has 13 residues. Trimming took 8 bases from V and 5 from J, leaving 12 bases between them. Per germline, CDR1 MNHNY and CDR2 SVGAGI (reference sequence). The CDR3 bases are TGTGCCAGCGGTCAGGGAATGAATGAAAAACTGTTTTTT. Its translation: CASGQGMNEKLFF.

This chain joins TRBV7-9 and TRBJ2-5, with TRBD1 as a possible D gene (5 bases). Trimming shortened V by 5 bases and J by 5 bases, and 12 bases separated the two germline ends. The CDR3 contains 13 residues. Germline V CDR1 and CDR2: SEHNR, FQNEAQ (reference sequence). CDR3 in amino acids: CASSQGPSETQYF. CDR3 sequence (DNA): TGTGCCAGCAGCCAGGGCCCATCGGAGACCCAGTACTTC.

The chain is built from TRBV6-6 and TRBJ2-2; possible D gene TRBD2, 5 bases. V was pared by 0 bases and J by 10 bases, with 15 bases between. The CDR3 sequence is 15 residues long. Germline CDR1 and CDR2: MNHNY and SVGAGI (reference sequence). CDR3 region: CASSYSGRGIEELFF. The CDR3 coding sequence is TGTGCCAGCAGTTACTCGGGGAGAGGGATAGAGGAGCTGTTTTTT.

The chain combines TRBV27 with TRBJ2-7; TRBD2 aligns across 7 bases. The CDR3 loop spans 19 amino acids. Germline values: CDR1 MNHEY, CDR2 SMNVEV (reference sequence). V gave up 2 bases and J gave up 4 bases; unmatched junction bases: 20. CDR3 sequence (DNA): TGTGCCAGCAGTTTACTATATCCCCCTATGCGGGAGATTAGGTACGAGCAGTACTTC. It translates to CASSLLYPPMREIRYEQYF.

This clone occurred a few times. The CDR3 DNA follows: TGTGCCACCAGCAGAGAAGGCGGGAGGATCGACGAGCAGTACTTC. Translating gives CATSREGGRIDEQYF. J is TRBJ2-7 and V is TRBV15; 8 positions match TRBD2. The CDR3 length is 15 residues. The germline CDR1 and CDR2 sequences are LNHNV and YYDKDF (reference sequence). With V trimmed by 0 bases and J by 5 bases, 6 bases remained unmatched.

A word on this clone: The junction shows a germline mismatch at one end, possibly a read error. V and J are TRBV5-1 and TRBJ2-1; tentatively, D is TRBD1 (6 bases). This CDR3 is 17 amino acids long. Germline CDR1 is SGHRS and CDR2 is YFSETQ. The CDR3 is CASSPQQGAGSDNEQFF. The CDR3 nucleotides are TGCGCCAGCAGCCCCCAACAGGGTGCGGGCTCCGACAATGAGCAGTTCTTC.

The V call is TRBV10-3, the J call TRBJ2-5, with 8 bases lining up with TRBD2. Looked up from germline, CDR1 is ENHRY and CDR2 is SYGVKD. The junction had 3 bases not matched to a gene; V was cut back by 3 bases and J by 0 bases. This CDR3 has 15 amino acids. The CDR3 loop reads CAISESSGNQETQYF. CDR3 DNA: TGTGCCATCAGTGAAAGTAGCGGGAACCAAGAGACCCAGTACTTC.

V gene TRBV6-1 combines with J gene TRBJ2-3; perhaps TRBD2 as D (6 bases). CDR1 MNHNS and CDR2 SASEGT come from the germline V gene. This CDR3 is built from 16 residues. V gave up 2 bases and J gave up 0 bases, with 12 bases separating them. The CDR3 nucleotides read TGTGCCAGCAGTGAATGGGAAGGACTAAGCACAGATACGCAGTATTTT. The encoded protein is CASSEWEGLSTDTQYF.

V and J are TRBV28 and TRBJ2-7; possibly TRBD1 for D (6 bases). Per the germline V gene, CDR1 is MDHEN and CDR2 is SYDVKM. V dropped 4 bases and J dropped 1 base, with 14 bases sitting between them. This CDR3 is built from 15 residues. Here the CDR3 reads CASSSQQGRSYEQYF. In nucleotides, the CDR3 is TGTGCCAGCAGTTCCCAACAGGGCAGGTCCTACGAGCAGTACTTC.

The CDR3 region has the DNA TGTGCCAGCAGTTACTCTCTGGGGGGTACGCAGTATTTT. Translated, it gives CASSYSLGGTQYF. V gene TRBV6-5 combines with J gene TRBJ2-3; maybe TRBD2 (6 bases). This CDR3 is built from 13 residues. V lost 0 bases and J lost 8, with 9 bases in between. The germline gives CDR1 MNHEY, CDR2 SVGAGI.

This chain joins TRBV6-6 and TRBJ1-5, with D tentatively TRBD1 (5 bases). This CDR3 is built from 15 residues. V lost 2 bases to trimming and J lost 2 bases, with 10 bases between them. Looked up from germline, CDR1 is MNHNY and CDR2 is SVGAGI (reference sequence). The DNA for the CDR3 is TGTGCCAGCAGTTACCGGGGGGAGGGCAATCAGCCCCAGCATTTT. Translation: CASSYRGEGNQPQHF.